This entry lists 5 T cell receptor beta chains sequenced from one sample in a study of human T cells and chemical hapten exposure. The sample's time point: patch test 1, 2 weeks after DPC sensitization. The treatment was: therapeutic diphenylcyclopropenone sensitization with weekly scalp DPC. TCRdb processed the RACE reads anew with MiXCR; each CDR3 protein has one entry. Seen here are approximately 82,000 distinct CDR3 sequences, under 12% observed once, and the top ten hold approximately 2.2%. The sequencing here drew on whole blood, taken in connection with sensitization to the hapten diphenylcyclopropenone (DPC). The receptors were gathered from a man aged 40-49 years with alopecia areata. Some clones in this sample may be carry-over from other donors' samples.

The V call is TRBV28, the J call TRBJ2-5, with 8 positions matching TRBD1. Germline V gene lookup returns CDR1 MDHEN and CDR2 SYDVKM. Trimming took 3 bases from V and 5 from J; bases not matched to a gene: 14. The CDR3 contains 17 residues. CDR3 DNA: TGTGCCAGCAGTTTTGAGGGACCCAGGGGGCGCGGGGAGACCCAGTACTTC. It is translated as CASSFEGPRGRGETQYF.

The gene calls are TRBV11-1 and TRBJ2-7; no definite D call. CDR1 and CDR2 (germline): SGHAT, FQDESV (reference sequence). The CDR3 is 14 amino acids. With 1 base removed from V and 5 bases from J, the gap between germline ends came to 12 bases. The CDR3, as DNA: TGTGCCAGCAGCTTAGGAGCGACCATACACGAGCAGTACTTC. The encoded protein is CASSLGATIHEQYF. Based on the CDR3 plus reference TRBV11-1 and TRBJ2-7, the full variable domain is EAEVAQSPRYKITEKSQAVAFWCDPISGHATLYWYRQILGQGPELLVQFQDESVVDDSQLPKDRFSAERLKGVDSTLKIQPAELGDSAMYLCASSLGATIHEQYFGPGTRLTVT.

This clonotype was counted ten times or more. The chain uses TRBV29-1 and TRBJ1-1, with TRBD1 as a possible D gene (6 bases). The CDR3 is made up of 14 amino acids. Germline assignment: CDR1 SQVTM and CDR2 ANQGSEA. The V and J ends lost 6 bases and 0 bases respectively, with 14 bases between them. CDR3 DNA sequence: TGCAGCGTCCTCAGGACAGCCATGAACACTGAAGCTTTCTTT. It encodes CSVLRTAMNTEAFF.

Many counts were recorded for this clonotype. The CDR3 protein is CASSFKAGGTDTQYF. Written as DNA, the CDR3 is TGTGCCAGCAGCTTTAAAGCCGGAGGCACAGATACGCAGTATTTT. The rearrangement links TRBV7-2 to TRBJ2-3; no definite D call. V was clipped by 3 bases and J by 1 base, with 11 bases between them. This CDR3 contains 15 residues. The germline CDR1 and CDR2 sequences are SGHTA and FQGNSA.

This clonotype came up a few times. This rearrangement joins TRBV20-1 to TRBJ2-1; 10 bases agree with TRBD2. Germline CDR1 reads DFQATT; CDR2 reads SNEGSKA (reference sequence). The CDR3 length is 16 residues. V gave up 3 bases and J gave up 0 bases; unmatched junction bases: 5. The CDR3 sequence is CSASKPSGGSYNEQFF. Written as DNA, the CDR3 is TGCAGTGCTAGTAAGCCTAGCGGGGGCTCCTACAATGAGCAGTTCTTC.